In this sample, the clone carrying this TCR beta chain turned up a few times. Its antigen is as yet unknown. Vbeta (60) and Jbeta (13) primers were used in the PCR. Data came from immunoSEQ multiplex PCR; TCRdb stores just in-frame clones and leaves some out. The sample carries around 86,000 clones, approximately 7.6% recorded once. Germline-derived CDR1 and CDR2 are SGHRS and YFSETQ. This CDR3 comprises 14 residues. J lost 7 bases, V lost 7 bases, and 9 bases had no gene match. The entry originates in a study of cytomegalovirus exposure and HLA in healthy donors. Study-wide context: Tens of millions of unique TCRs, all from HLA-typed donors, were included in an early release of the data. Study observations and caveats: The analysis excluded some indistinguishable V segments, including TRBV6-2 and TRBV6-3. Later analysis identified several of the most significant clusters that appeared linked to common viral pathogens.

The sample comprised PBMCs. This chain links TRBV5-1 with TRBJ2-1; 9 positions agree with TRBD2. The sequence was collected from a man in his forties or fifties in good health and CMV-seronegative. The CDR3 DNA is TGCGCCAGCGGGGAAGCGGGAGGAGGTAATGAGCAGTTCTTC. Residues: CASGEAGGGNEQFF.